The 29 T cell receptor beta chains below were found in one sample sequenced in a study of T-cell reconstitution after alpha-beta-depleted transplantation in children. During its preparation, the TCRbeta library received unique molecular identifiers. MiXCR, applied by TCRdb to the PCR reads, yields one record per CDR3 protein. The data hold over 85,000 distinct CDR3 sequences, with approximately 6% observed a single time. The input for sequencing was PBMCs, mostly from graft donor cells, taken 60 days after TCRalphabeta/CD19-depleted stem cell transplant. The receptors come from a female patient aged 2 to 10 who had a stem cell transplant for Fanconi anemia, so the T cells may come from the graft donor.

There are many counts of this clonotype. The rearrangement uses TRBV10-3 and TRBJ2-5; 7 bases map to TRBD1. The J segment lost 3 bases and the V segment lost 5 bases, leaving 12 bases of the junction unmatched. The CDR3 runs to 16 residues. Germline V gene data show CDR1 as ENHRY and CDR2 as SYGVKD. Here the CDR3 reads CAISPVQGRSKETQYF. CDR3 bases: TGTGCCATCAGTCCAGTACAGGGGCGCTCAAAAGAGACCCAGTACTTC.

A remark on this clonotype: A junction end diverges from the germline sequence, so it may reflect a read error. The chain recombines TRBV12-3 or TRBV12-4 with TRBJ2-4; the match to TRBD1 covers 7 bases. This CDR3 comprises 19 residues. CDR3 nucleotide sequence: TGTACCAGCTGTTCAATGACAGGGACAATCCCTCTAGCCAAAAACATTCAGTACTTC. As protein: CTSCSMTGTIPLAKNIQYF.

This clonotype was seen at least ten times. This sequence joins TRBV5-1 and TRBJ2-7; D remains unclear. The CDR3 is made up of 13 amino acids. V dropped 4 bases and J dropped 5 bases, with 13 bases sitting between them. CDR1 and CDR2 (germline): SGHRS, YFSETQ. The CDR3 bases are TGCGCCAGCAGCCGTGAACCCCTCAACGAGCAGTACTTC. The encoded protein is CASSREPLNEQYF.

V gene TRBV4-2 combines with J gene TRBJ1-2; 8 positions agree with TRBD1. Trimming took 8 bases from V and 4 from J; bases not matched to a gene: 18. Germline CDR1 LGHNA, CDR2 YNFKEQ. The CDR3 covers 17 residues. The CDR3 nucleotides are TGTGCCAGCGGTCACCGGGACAGGTTGTGGAGGGGCTATGGCTACACCTTC. It yields the protein CASGHRDRLWRGYGYTF.

There are many counts of this clonotype. The chain employs TRBV28 and TRBJ1-2; D gene unclear. From germline, CDR1 is MDHEN and CDR2 SYDVKM. The CDR3 has 13 amino acids. Trimming pared 3 bases from V and 0 bases from J, leaving 5 bases between. This CDR3 is CASSFPSNYGYTF. The CDR3 DNA sequence: TGTGCCAGCAGTTTCCCCTCTAACTATGGCTACACCTTC.

This clonotype was seen at least ten times. J is TRBJ2-1 and V is TRBV4-1; 11 positions agree with TRBD2. The CDR3 sequence is 16 residues long. The junction had 7 bases not matched to a gene; V was cut back by 5 bases and J by 4 bases. Germline CDR1 and CDR2: MGHRA and YSYEKL. CDR3 protein: CASSSPTSGGYNEQFF. The CDR3 DNA is TGCGCCAGCAGCAGTCCTACTAGCGGGGGATACAATGAGCAGTTCTTC.

Comment on this clonotype: A much larger clone is a single base away; this may be a read error. Here the CDR3 omits its conserved ending phenylalanine or tryptophan, so a read error is the likely source. This chain connects TRBV28 to TRBJ2-3, with TRBD1 matching over 7 bases. With 4 bases clipped from V and 2 bases from J, the junction kept 9 bases outside the gene matches. The CDR3 covers 16 residues. The V gene's germline CDR1 is MDHEN and CDR2 SYDVKM. DNA of the CDR3: TGTGCCAGCAGTTCCCTACAGGGGCGATACACAGATACGCAGTATGTT. Translating gives CASSSLQGRYTDTQYV.

This clonotype was counted many times. The gene calls are TRBV3-1 and TRBJ1-3, with a weak D call TRBD1 (5 bases). From germline, CDR1 is LGHDT and CDR2 YNNKEL (reference sequence). The CDR3 sequence is 15 residues long. V gave up 4 bases and J gave up 1 base, with 11 bases separating them. CDR3 DNA: TGTGCCAGCAGCCTCCATTCAGGGTCTGGAAACACCATATATTTT. Translating gives CASSLHSGSGNTIYF.

This clonotype was observed at least ten times. The rearrangement links TRBV18 to TRBJ1-5; D ambiguous. V lost 2 bases and J 4 bases, leaving 6 bases between the germline ends. Looked up from germline, CDR1 is KGHSH and CDR2 is LQKENI. This CDR3 is built from 13 residues. The CDR3 region has the DNA TGTGCCAGCTCACCAGAGGTAAATCAGCCCCAGCATTTT. It is translated as CASSPEVNQPQHF.

This clonotype was seen many times. The genes are TRBV28 and TRBJ2-7; TRBD2 matches at 7 bases. CDR1 is MDHEN, CDR2 SYDVKM, per germline. The CDR3 consists of 15 residues. V lost 3 bases and J lost 0; bases outside the gene matches: 5. The DNA of the CDR3 is TGTGCCAGCAGTTTTTTCCTAGCGGTCTCCTACGAGCAGTACTTC. It codes for CASSFFLAVSYEQYF.

V gene TRBV9 combines with J gene TRBJ2-1; the D is unclear. V dropped 0 bases and J dropped 4 bases, with 11 bases sitting between them. Per germline, CDR1 SGDLS and CDR2 YYNGEE. CDR3 length: 15 amino acids. Written as DNA, the CDR3 is TGTGCCAGCAGCGTAGTAGGTGTGGGATACAATGAGCAGTTCTTC. It encodes CASSVVGVGYNEQFF.

This clonotype appeared many times. The chain couples TRBV10-3 to TRBJ2-5; no firm D call. Germline V CDR1 and CDR2: ENHRY, SYGVKD. The V end lost 5 bases, the J end lost 2 bases, and 18 bases lay between the germline ends. CDR3 size: 16 residues. The DNA for the CDR3 is TGTGCCATCAGTCCACTCAAAAACAGTGGGCAAGAGACCCAGTACTTC. Translation gives CAISPLKNSGQETQYF.

In this sample, this clonotype turned up many times. This chain uses TRBV5-1 with TRBJ2-2; unclear D gene. V lost 2 bases, J lost 4 bases, and 9 bases lay in between. The length of the CDR3 is 14 residues. Germline V gene lookup returns CDR1 SGHRS and CDR2 YFSETQ. CDR3 protein: CASSLTPSTGELFF. The CDR3 nucleotides read TGCGCCAGCAGCTTAACCCCTAGCACCGGGGAGCTGTTTTTT.

This clonotype has at least ten counts. The rearrangement uses TRBV20-1 and TRBJ2-5; weak D call: TRBD2 (5 bases). V was clipped by 5 bases and J by 5 bases, with 15 bases between them. The CDR3 is made up of 13 amino acids. Germline lookup yields CDR1 DFQATT and CDR2 SNEGSKA (reference sequence). This CDR3 is CSARSGGYETQYF. Here the CDR3 DNA reads TGCAGTGCTCGATCAGGAGGTTATGAGACCCAGTACTTC.

In its sample, this clonotype was seen many times. J is TRBJ1-2 and V is TRBV20-1; D remains ambiguous. The CDR3 has 12 amino acids. The V gene lost 3 bases and the J gene lost 5 bases, with 10 bases spanning the gap. Germline loops: CDR1 DFQATT, CDR2 SNEGSKA (reference sequence). The CDR3 region is CSASTDLYGYTF. As DNA, the CDR3 is TGCAGTGCTAGCACAGATCTATATGGCTACACCTTC.

The table lists this clonotype with many counts. The chain carries TRBV4-2 and TRBJ2-5, with TRBD2 matching 10 bases. Trimming removed 1 base from V and 4 bases from J; junction bases left unmatched: 6. Looked up from germline, CDR1 is LGHNA and CDR2 is YNFKEQ. The length of the CDR3 is 16 residues. CDR3 loop: CASSQGLAGGLETQYF. CDR3 in DNA: TGTGCCAGCAGCCAAGGGTTAGCGGGGGGATTAGAGACCCAGTACTTC.

This clonotype was seen more than once but under ten times. V usage is TRBV28 and J usage is TRBJ2-3; D remains ambiguous. Trimming took 3 bases from V and 3 from J, leaving 10 bases between them. In germline, CDR1 is MDHEN, CDR2 SYDVKM. The CDR3 length is 14 residues. The CDR3, as DNA: TGTGCCAGCAGTTTGGGTCTTCCGACAGATACGCAGTATTTT. Its protein is CASSLGLPTDTQYF.

As regards this clonotype: A much larger clone sits a single nucleotide away, making a read error possible. V is TRBV12-3 or TRBV12-4 and J is TRBJ2-2; 8 bases fit TRBD2. This CDR3 has 18 amino acids. The trim removed 8 bases at V and 6 bases at J, leaving 20 bases unmatched. Written as DNA, the CDR3 is TGTGCCAGCTGTCAGTTGGGGGGACTAGGACGCAACCCCGGGGAGCTGTTTTTT. This sequence encodes CASCQLGGLGRNPGELFF.

The DNA for the CDR3 is TGCAGTGCTAGCGACAGGGGAGATGACTACGAGCAGTACTTC. This sequence encodes CSASDRGDDYEQYF. This rearrangement joins TRBV20-1 to TRBJ2-7; TRBD1 aligns across 8 bases. Germline V lookup: CDR1 DFQATT, CDR2 SNEGSKA (reference sequence). The CDR3 has 14 amino acids. V dropped 3 bases and J dropped 3; count of bases not matched to a gene: 7.

This clonotype was seen at least ten times. The chain is built from TRBV18 and TRBJ2-7; D could derive from TRBD1 or TRBD2 (5 bases each). Germline CDR1 is KGHSH and CDR2 is LQKENI. The CDR3 has 14 residues. Trimming removed 3 bases at V and 3 bases at J, with 12 bases between. CDR3 protein: CASSPGVIGYEQYF. CDR3 DNA sequence: TGTGCCAGCTCACCGGGGGTAATAGGCTACGAGCAGTACTTC.

This clonotype came up a few times. The gene calls are TRBV23-1 and TRBJ2-7; D gene uncertain. TRBV23-1 is an open reading frame whose function is uncertain. The V end lost 4 bases, the J end lost 6 bases, and 7 bases lay between the germline ends. The CDR3 runs 11 residues. The CDR3 DNA reads TGCGCCAGCAGTCCCAATAGCGAGCAGTACTTC. It encodes CASSPNSEQYF.

This clonotype was recorded many times. The gene calls are TRBV12-3 or TRBV12-4 and TRBJ2-5, with 11 bases lining up with TRBD2. With 5 bases clipped from V and 2 bases from J, the junction kept 7 bases outside the gene matches. This CDR3 has 16 amino acids. CDR3 DNA sequence: TGTGCCAGCAGTCCTGGGACTAGCGGAAAGCAAGAGACCCAGTACTTC. Amino acids: CASSPGTSGKQETQYF.

This clonotype was seen a single time. The chain is built from TRBV4-2 and TRBJ2-5, with 9 nucleotides matching TRBD2. From germline, CDR1 is LGHNA and CDR2 YNFKEQ. V gave up 0 bases and J gave up 4 bases; unmatched junction bases: 6. The CDR3 runs 16 residues. The CDR3 bases are TGTGCCAGCAGCCAAGATGCGCGGGGGGGAAGAGAGACCCAGTACTTC. Translating gives CASSQDARGGRETQYF.

This clonotype was detected many times. The chain carries TRBV11-1 and TRBJ1-1, with D unclear. V lost 2 bases, J lost 1 base, and 5 bases lay in between. In germline, CDR1 is SGHAT, CDR2 FQDESV (reference sequence). The CDR3 totals 13 residues. The CDR3 here is CASSLTRNTEAFF. The DNA for the CDR3 is TGTGCCAGCAGCTTAACCAGGAACACTGAAGCTTTCTTT.

This clonotype was counted ten times or more. The chain links TRBV18 to TRBJ2-7; D is possibly TRBD1 (5 bases). Germline lookup yields CDR1 KGHSH and CDR2 LQKENI. This CDR3 contains 14 residues. Trimming cost V 5 bases and J 2 bases, with 13 bases left between them. CDR3 nucleotide sequence: TGTGCCAGCTCATCTTACCAGGGTGCCTACGAGCAGTACTTC. Its protein product is CASSSYQGAYEQYF. Full variable domain (missing parts from reference TRBV18 and TRBJ2-7): NAGVMQNPRHLVRRRGQEARLRCSPMKGHSHVYWYRQLPEEGLKFMVYLQKENIIDESGMPKERFSAEFPKEGPSILRIQQVVRGDSAAYFCASSSYQGAYEQYFGPGTRLTVT.

This clonotype was detected many times. The chain combines TRBV28 with TRBJ2-1; 9 nucleotides align to TRBD2. Looked up from germline, CDR1 is MDHEN and CDR2 is SYDVKM. The trim removed 3 bases at V and 8 bases at J, leaving 8 bases unmatched. The CDR3 runs 15 residues. The CDR3 nucleotides read TGTGCCAGCAGTTTTGACTTAGCGGGAGCCCATGAGCAGTTCTTC. Amino acids: CASSFDLAGAHEQFF. Based on the CDR3 plus reference TRBV28 and TRBJ2-1, the full variable domain is DVKVTQSSRYLVKRTGEKVFLECVQDMDHENMFWYRQDPGLGLRLIYFSYDVKMKEKGDIPEGYSVSREKKERFSLILESASTNQTSMYLCASSFDLAGAHEQFFGPGTRLTVL.

This clonotype appeared a few times. V is TRBV18 and J is TRBJ2-7; 9 bases are a match to TRBD1. The germline gives CDR1 KGHSH, CDR2 LQKENI. The CDR3 length is 16 residues. The ends lost 3 bases at V and 0 bases at J; junction bases unmatched: 6. The CDR3 nucleotides are TGTGCCAGCTCACCTTTGACAGGGGGGAGCTCCTACGAGCAGTACTTC. Translating it yields CASSPLTGGSSYEQYF.

This clonotype was picked up a small number of times. The chain employs TRBV13 and TRBJ2-1; a possible D gene is TRBD1 (6 bases). The germline CDR1 and CDR2 sequences are PRHDT and FYEKMQ (reference sequence). Trimming shortened V by 7 bases and J by 4 bases, and 11 bases separated the two germline ends. CDR3 length: 13 amino acids. CDR3 nucleotides: TGTGCCAGCACTGGACAGCAATACAATGAGCAGTTCTTC. It translates to CASTGQQYNEQFF.

The rearrangement joins TRBV4-2 to TRBJ2-2; the D gene is possibly TRBD2 (5 bases). V lost 3 bases to trimming and J lost 3 bases, with 8 bases between them. The CDR3 length is 14 residues. Germline lookup yields CDR1 LGHNA and CDR2 YNFKEQ. The CDR3 sequence: CASSHGLYTGELFF. DNA for the CDR3: TGTGCCAGCAGCCACGGACTGTACACCGGGGAGCTGTTTTTT.